This T cell receptor beta chain was captured by sequencing in a study of T-cell reconstitution after alpha-beta-depleted transplantation in children. Study outcomes and limitations: The main origin of T-cell counts and diversity one year after transplant was newly produced T cells. Several hundred rapidly expanded clones from non-depleted graft cells reportedly supplied alpha-beta T cells about two months post-transplant.

V gave up 0 bases and J gave up 0 bases, with 9 bases separating them. CDR1 is SGDLS and CDR2 is YYNGEE in the germline V gene. The length of the CDR3 is 15 residues. As it was prepared, the TCRbeta library received unique molecular identifiers. A single record per CDR3 protein comes from TCRdb applying MiXCR to the PCR reads. The table includes roughly 790,000 distinct CDR3 sequences, roughly 15% detected once. Regarding this clonotype: Antigen: not known.

V usage is TRBV9 and J usage is TRBJ2-5; D not resolved. The source material was PBMCs, mostly from graft donor cells, sampled 360 days after TCRalphabeta/CD19-depleted stem cell transplant. This sequence was found in a male patient aged 5 to 17 who had a stem cell transplant for acute lymphoblastic leukemia, so the T cells may come from the graft donor. DNA for the CDR3: TGTGCCAGCAGCGTAGGGGTCGGATACCAAGAGACCCAGTACTTC. Its translation is CASSVGVGYQETQYF.